Described below is a single T cell receptor (delta chain) sequence and its context. Its antigen remains undetermined. No much larger clonotype is one base removed from it; base qualities were not supplied. Sequencing was carried out with an Illumina MiSeq. After TCRdb called clones again from the public reads with CATT, rows with identical DNA were merged. The sample table lists roughly 5,500 delta-chain clones, 2.6% of them with a count of one. Around 16% of the sample is in the top ten clones. These data originate in a study of gamma-delta chains in newborns, infants, children (dated by TCRdb to about 2019). Some background on the complete study: According to the study title, microbial exposure causes polyclonal expansion of innate gammadelta T cells right after birth. The study examined the way microbial exposure affected innate gammadelta T cell populations in human newborns right after birth.

V is clipped by 0 bases and J by 7 bases, and the sequence between their germline boundaries is 14 bases long. CDR1 is given as GEAIGNYY and CDR2 as EKD, both from the germline V gene. The CDR3 spans 14 residues, from the cysteine through the phenylalanine. Just CDR3 DNA is preserved here, 42 bases in frame from base 1. The V and J segments used are TRDV2 and TRDJ1; TRDD3 is a weak D gene call, 5 bases matching. Sequenced material: blood. This receptor was obtained from a child who was a newborn, infant or young child, either healthy, febrile or measles-vaccinated (not recorded which). The CDR3 reads CACDTVGERGKLIF. The bases are TGTGCCTGTGACACCGTCGGGGAGAGGGGTAAACTCATCTTT.